One sample yielded the 30 T cell receptor beta chains listed below, sequenced in a study of blood T cells in healthy people across ages (dated by TCRdb to about 2015). Library preparation was by 5' RACE. These reads were obtained on an Illumina HiSeq 2500. A second PCR of roughly 7 to 11 cycles was performed with a sample-barcoded 5' primer and a J-beta primer mix. The public reads were quality trimmed at Q25 with fastp and then assembled into clones with MiXCR by TCRdb, keeping productive beta chains. Rows with one shared CDR3 protein collapse into an entry with the most common genes and DNA. Present in this sample are around 780,000 distinct CDR3 sequences, 45% to 70% of which were seen just once. The ten largest clones represent roughly 25% of the sample. The sequencing sample was made of blood. Receptors originate from a man aged 35-49 years in good health.

The rearrangement uses TRBV7-2 and TRBJ2-4, with D possibly being TRBD2 (6 bases). This CDR3 comprises 16 residues. Germline CDR1 reads SGHTA; CDR2 reads FQGNSA. V was trimmed by 4 bases and J by 8 bases, leaving 21 bases between them. The CDR3 reads CASSSRGTGVFDIQYF. CDR3 DNA: TGTGCCAGCAGCTCACGCGGAACGGGGGTGTTTGACATTCAGTACTTC.

The CDR3 here is CASSLGGTVKANYGYTF. The CDR3 nucleotides are TGTGCCAGCAGTTTAGGTGGGACAGTAAAAGCTAACTATGGCTACACCTTC. The J gene is TRBJ1-2, the V gene TRBV25-1; 7 nucleotides line up with TRBD1. The CDR3 consists of 17 residues. Germline values: CDR1 MGHDK, CDR2 SYGVNS. Trimming took 5 bases from V and 0 from J; bases not matched to a gene: 12.

This clonotype appeared once. This chain links TRBV5-5 with TRBJ2-1; D is possibly TRBD2 (6 bases). Germline V gene lookup returns CDR1 SGHKS and CDR2 YYEKEE (reference sequence). V was pared by 4 bases and J by 6 bases, with 26 bases between. The CDR3 is 18 residues long. CDR3: CASSIRLPSWRESNEQFF. The CDR3 bases are TGTGCCAGCAGCATACGCCTTCCGAGTTGGCGGGAATCCAATGAGCAGTTCTTC.

The chain employs TRBV12-5 and TRBJ2-5, with TRBD1 as a possible D gene (5 bases). The DNA end is more similar to TRBJ2-7, so the J call may be wrong. CDR3 length: 14 residues. Germline CDR1 and CDR2: LGHNT and FRNRAP. CDR3 sequence reads: CASGLVPGSDEQYF. CDR3 bases: TGTGCTAGTGGTTTGGTACCAGGGTCCGACGAGCAGTACTTC.

The rearrangement links TRBV4-3 to TRBJ2-7, with 10 bases aligning to TRBD2. Trimming took 0 bases from V and 3 from J; bases not matched to a gene: 17. Germline CDR1 LGHNA, CDR2 YSLEER. This CDR3 is built from 20 residues. The CDR3 sequence is CASSQELNWKSGRVFYEQYF. The DNA for the CDR3 is TGCGCCAGCAGCCAAGAACTTAATTGGAAGAGCGGGAGGGTCTTCTACGAGCAGTACTTC.

This clonotype appeared once. The chain combines TRBV20-1 with TRBJ2-3; D is perhaps TRBD1 (6 bases). The CDR3 spans 13 residues. V lost 5 bases to trimming and J lost 3 bases, with 12 bases between them. Germline V gene sequence: CDR1 DFQATT, CDR2 SNEGSKA (reference sequence). CDR3 DNA sequence: TGCAGTGCTCACCACGACAGGACAGATACGCAGTATTTT. Amino acids: CSAHHDRTDTQYF.

This rearrangement joins TRBV7-8 to TRBJ2-6; 9 bases line up with TRBD1. V shed 3 bases and J 4 bases; nucleotides not matched to a gene: 22. The germline CDR1 and CDR2 sequences are SGHVS and FQNEAQ. The CDR3 sequence is 22 residues long. The CDR3 bases are TGTGCCAGCAGCTTCCCCCAACGCCGGGACAGGGCCTCGACAGACGGGGCCAACGTCCTGACTTTC. This encodes CASSFPQRRDRASTDGANVLTF.

The genes are TRBV5-1 and TRBJ2-1; 16 bases are shared with TRBD2. V dropped 4 bases and J dropped 10; count of bases not matched to a gene: 5. The CDR3 has 15 residues. Germline CDR1 and CDR2: SGHRS and YFSETQ. The CDR3: CASSQGLAGGSEQFF. CDR3 nucleotide sequence: TGCGCCAGCAGCCAGGGACTAGCGGGAGGGTCGGAGCAGTTCTTC.

The V and J genes are TRBV6-6 and TRBJ2-3, with D perhaps TRBD2 (6 bases). This CDR3 contains 16 residues. Trimming stripped 4 bases from V and 0 bases from J, with 14 bases between. CDR1 is MNHNY, CDR2 SVGAGI, per germline (reference sequence). The CDR3 DNA reads TGTGCCAGCAGTTCGTTACCGGGACTCAGCACAGATACGCAGTATTTT. Translating gives CASSSLPGLSTDTQYF.

The CDR3 DNA follows: TGTGCCACCAGCCAAAGCTACTGGAATGAGCAGTTCTTC. Residues: CATSQSYWNEQFF. The J gene is TRBJ2-1, the V gene TRBV15; D not certain. V was trimmed by 5 bases and J by 7 bases, leaving 12 bases between them. Germline CDR1 reads LNHNV; CDR2 reads YYDKDF (reference sequence). The CDR3 spans 13 residues.

This clonotype was found a few times. In DNA form, the CDR3 reads TGTGCCAGCCAACCGGGGGGGGTAGCCAAAAACATTCAGTACTTC. Its translation is CASQPGGVAKNIQYF. The gene calls are TRBV28 and TRBJ2-4, with 8 bases matching TRBD2. The CDR3 is made up of 15 amino acids. In germline, CDR1 is MDHEN, CDR2 SYDVKM. Germline trimming cut 8 bases from V and 0 bases from J; bases unmatched to any gene: 6.

The V gene is TRBV7-3, the J gene TRBJ2-3, with 7 nucleotides matching TRBD1. Per germline, CDR1 SGHTA and CDR2 FQGTGA. With 3 bases clipped from V and 7 bases from J, the junction kept 13 bases outside the gene matches. This CDR3 spans 16 amino acids. In DNA form, the CDR3 reads TGTGCCAGCAGCTTGAAAGCGCTAGGGACAGACTATACGCAGTATTTT. Translation: CASSLKALGTDYTQYF.

The CDR3: CASRFRAGFTDTQYF. DNA for the CDR3: TGCGCCAGCCGATTTCGAGCGGGATTCACAGATACGCAGTATTTT. The V gene is TRBV5-1, the J gene TRBJ2-3, with 7 bases fitting TRBD2. CDR3 size: 15 residues. V dropped 7 bases and J dropped 2; count of bases not matched to a gene: 10. Germline V gene data show CDR1 as SGHRS and CDR2 as YFSETQ. The whole variable domain, filled in from reference TRBV5-1 and TRBJ2-3, reads KAGVTQTPRYLIKTRGQQVTLSCSPISGHRSVSWYQQTPGQGLQFLFEYFSETQRNKGNFPGRFSGRQFSNSRSEMNVSTLELGDSALYLCASRFRAGFTDTQYFGPGTRLTVL.

For the CDR3, the DNA is TGTGCCAGCAGCCCACAGGGACAGACTCCTTACAATGAGCAGTTCTTC. Translating gives CASSPQGQTPYNEQFF. The rearrangement joins TRBV27 to TRBJ2-1; 7 bases map to TRBD1. The CDR3 runs 16 residues. Germline values: CDR1 MNHEY, CDR2 SMNVEV (reference sequence). V dropped 6 bases and J dropped 4; count of bases not matched to a gene: 12.

V gene TRBV10-3 combines with J gene TRBJ2-1; D remains unclear. CDR3 length: 11 residues. Trimming took off 1 base at V and 9 bases at J, with 4 bases between the two ends. Germline loops: CDR1 ENHRY, CDR2 SYGVKD. This chain's CDR3 is CAISEWGEQFF. The DNA of the CDR3 is TGTGCCATCAGTGAGTGGGGTGAGCAGTTCTTC.

This CDR3 is CASSDSEDRSSYEQYF. CDR3 nucleotide sequence: TGTGCCAGCAGTGACTCAGAAGACAGGAGCTCCTACGAGCAGTACTTC. This chain uses TRBV6-4 with TRBJ2-7; maybe TRBD1 (6 bases). The germline V gene has CDR1 MRHNA and CDR2 SNTAGT. V was trimmed by 0 bases and J by 0 bases, leaving 12 bases between them. This CDR3 is 16 amino acids long.

There are a few counts of this clonotype. The V call is TRBV7-2, the J call TRBJ2-7; 7 bases are shared with TRBD2. From germline, CDR1 is SGHTA and CDR2 FQGNSA. Germline trimming cut 3 bases from V and 2 bases from J; bases unmatched to any gene: 4. The length of the CDR3 is 14 residues. This CDR3 reads CASSFTGGTYEQYF. CDR3 DNA: TGTGCCAGCAGCTTCACGGGAGGCACCTACGAGCAGTACTTC.

In this sample, this clonotype turned up many times. The chain uses TRBV7-9 and TRBJ2-5; no clear D gene. This CDR3 comprises 12 residues. Germline CDR1 SEHNR, CDR2 FQNEAQ (reference sequence). Trimming took off 5 bases at V and 1 base at J, with 5 bases between the two ends. The CDR3 DNA sequence: TGTGCCAGCAGCCCCTTCCAAGAGACCCAGTACTTC. Translation: CASSPFQETQYF.

The chain employs TRBV7-2 and TRBJ2-4; 7 nucleotides align to TRBD2. Germline-derived CDR1 and CDR2 are SGHTA and FQGNSA. This CDR3 is built from 17 residues. V shed 3 bases and J 0 bases; nucleotides not matched to a gene: 8. CDR3 in amino acids: CASSLGSGAGAKNIQYF. The CDR3, as DNA: TGTGCCAGCAGCTTGGGGAGCGGGGCGGGAGCCAAAAACATTCAGTACTTC.

This clonotype came up once. The chain has TRBV5-1 and TRBJ2-5; D is perhaps TRBD1 (5 bases). V gave up 4 bases and J gave up 5 bases, with 21 bases separating them. Germline V gives CDR1 SGHRS, CDR2 YFSETQ. This CDR3 comprises 16 residues. The CDR3 DNA reads as TGCGCCAGCAGCCTTACCACGAAGGGGTCGGGCGAGACCCAGTACTTC. Its translation: CASSLTTKGSGETQYF.

This rearrangement joins TRBV9 to TRBJ1-1, with D hard to call. Germline CDR1 reads SGDLS; CDR2 reads YYNGEE. V was pared by 4 bases and J by 2 bases, with 9 bases between. This CDR3 is built from 13 residues. The chain's CDR3 is CASSPPKNTEAFF. The CDR3 nucleotides are TGTGCCAGCAGCCCACCTAAAAACACTGAAGCTTTCTTT.

The chain carries TRBV29-1 and TRBJ2-5; D is possibly TRBD1 (5 bases). Per germline, CDR1 SQVTM and CDR2 ANQGSEA. V shed 6 bases and J shed 3 bases, with 11 bases lying between them. The CDR3 spans 12 residues. CDR3 in amino acids: CSVSRVEETQYF. CDR3 nucleotide sequence: TGCAGCGTCAGCAGGGTAGAAGAGACCCAGTACTTC. Together with reference TRBV29-1 and TRBJ2-5, the CDR3 gives the full variable domain: SAVISQKPSRDICQRGTSLTIQCQVDSQVTMMFWYRQQPGQSLTLIATANQGSEATYESGFVIDKFPISRPNLTFSTLTVSNMSPEDSSIYLCSVSRVEETQYFGPGTRLLVL.

The rearrangement joins TRBV6-2 or TRBV6-3 to TRBJ1-1; TRBD1 aligns across 10 bases. J lost 1 base, V lost 2 bases, and 4 bases had no gene match. The germline CDR1 and CDR2 sequences are MNHEY and SVGEGT. The CDR3 sequence is 16 residues long. CDR3 residues: CASSYGQGDTNTEAFF. The DNA of the CDR3 is TGTGCCAGCAGTTACGGACAGGGGGACACGAACACTGAAGCTTTCTTT.

The chain employs TRBV29-1 and TRBJ2-5; D is perhaps TRBD1 (5 bases). Per germline, CDR1 SQVTM and CDR2 ANQGSEA. The germline V and J ends were trimmed by 1 base and 7 bases, with 10 bases remaining between them. The CDR3 is 12 residues long. CDR3 protein: CSVEVQGRTQYF. The CDR3 nucleotides read TGCAGCGTTGAAGTTCAGGGAAGGACCCAGTACTTC.

The CDR3 loop reads CASKGERGTEAFF. The CDR3, as DNA: TGTGCCAGCAAGGGGGAAAGAGGCACTGAAGCTTTCTTT. This rearrangement joins TRBV2 to TRBJ1-1, with a tentative D call TRBD1 (6 bases). Germline CDR1 SNHLY, CDR2 FYNNEI. The CDR3 extends over 13 amino acids. V was cut by 7 bases and J by 4 bases, with 13 bases left in between.

This clonotype has more than one count but fewer than ten. The gene calls are TRBV5-1 and TRBJ2-7; tentative D call: TRBD1 (5 bases). The CDR3 runs 13 residues. CDR1 is SGHRS and CDR2 is YFSETQ in the germline V gene. Trimming left V 1 base short and J 3 bases short, with 8 bases between. CDR3 protein: CASSLKGIYEQYF. The CDR3 DNA reads TGCGCCAGCAGCTTGAAGGGGATCTACGAGCAGTACTTC.

On this clonotype itself: An end of the junction does not agree with germline; a read error may underlie this. This sequence joins TRBV7-3 and TRBJ2-5; TRBD2 might be the D (5 bases). CDR1 is SGHTA and CDR2 is FQGTGA in the germline V gene. The CDR3 is 13 amino acids. In DNA, the CDR3 is TGTGCCTGCAGCCAAGTGGGTGAGGGGACCCAGTACTTC. It specifies CACSQVGEGTQYF.

This chain links TRBV7-8 with TRBJ2-1; D possibly corresponds to TRBD2 (5 bases). V lost 5 bases and J lost 5, with 28 bases in between. This CDR3 region has 19 residues. Germline CDR1 and CDR2: SGHVS and FQNEAQ. Here the CDR3 DNA reads TGTGCCAGCAGCCTTCGGATCGGGAAACAGAGCTTCCCTAACAATGAGCAGTTCTTC. It is translated as CASSLRIGKQSFPNNEQFF.

The J gene is TRBJ2-3, the V gene TRBV7-3; the match to TRBD2 covers 7 bases. This CDR3 comprises 16 residues. V shed 4 bases, J shed 0 bases, and the junction held 7 bases outside the gene matches. Germline V gene sequence: CDR1 SGHTA, CDR2 FQGTGA. Here the CDR3 reads CASSSRGAGSTDTQYF. The CDR3 bases are TGTGCCAGCAGCTCGCGGGGAGCGGGAAGCACAGATACGCAGTATTTT.

The V and J genes are TRBV10-3 and TRBJ2-5; 11 positions agree with TRBD2. The germline V gene encodes CDR1 ENHRY and CDR2 SYGVKD. This CDR3 spans 18 amino acids. J gave up 4 bases and V 0 bases, and 10 bases lay outside the gene matches. The CDR3 reads CAISESSSGRPISETQYF. The CDR3 DNA reads as TGTGCCATCAGTGAGTCGTCTAGCGGGAGGCCGATTTCAGAGACCCAGTACTTC.